This TCR beta chain originates from a study of blood T cell repertoires in COVID-19. Study as a whole: T cells, B-cell-depleted T cells, or PBMCs supplied cDNA or gDNA.

Measured with immunoSEQ multiplex PCR; TCRdb has only the in-frame clones, and not every one. The data hold 250,000 to 350,000 clones, with around 84% observed a single time. Looked up from germline, CDR1 is MNHEY and CDR2 is SMNVEV (reference sequence). Between the trimmed V and J ends, which lost 3 bases and 6 bases, there was a span of 11 bases. The CDR3 has 13 amino acids. Sequencing was performed on peripheral blood. This sequence was found in a human donor with COVID-19, enrolled during active disease. The donor label of this sample is uncertain. The chain uses TRBV27 and TRBJ1-1, with D maybe TRBD1 (5 bases). CDR3 sequence reads: CASSFAGTPEAFF. CDR3 sequence (DNA): TGTGCCAGCAGTTTCGCAGGGACTCCTGAAGCTTTCTTT.